The present TCR beta chain was sequenced within a study of cytomegalovirus exposure and HLA in healthy donors. The wider study: Early released data had roughly 81 million unique TCRs, all coming from HLA-typed donors. Study-wide points: Both high specificity and high sensitivity reportedly marked the classifier's diagnosis of cytomegalovirus status.

Amplification used 60 Vbeta primers and 13 Jbeta primers. The table came from immunoSEQ multiplex PCR; TCRdb's copy has only in-frame clones and leaves some out. This sample yields roughly 99,000 clones, of which around 73% are seen a single time; 7.8% belongs to the top ten. V lost 5 bases and J 9 bases, leaving 17 bases between the germline ends. The CDR3 is made up of 14 amino acids. From germline, CDR1 is GTSNPN and CDR2 SVGIG (reference sequence). Details on this clone: Its target is not known.

V gene TRBV30 combines with J gene TRBJ1-6; perhaps TRBD1 as D (5 bases). The sequence was collected from a man younger than 45 in good health and CMV-seronegative. The sequencing sample was made of PBMCs. CDR3 residues: CAWAAGTSSSPLHF. The CDR3 region has the DNA TGTGCCTGGGCGGCGGGGACCTCATCTTCACCCCTCCACTTT.